This passage covers 21 T cell receptor beta chains from one sample sequenced in a study of cytomegalovirus exposure and HLA in healthy donors. The protocol was immunoSEQ multiplex PCR, while the TCRdb copy is restricted to in-frame clones and leaves out a portion. This sample carries 55,000 to 65,000 clones, more than 90% of them seen once, and the ten largest clones take around 1%. Sequencing was done on a sample of PBMCs. These receptors were collected from a man younger than 35 in good health and CMV-seronegative.

To note about this clone: The same CDR3 can be traced to other DNA sequences in this sample. J is TRBJ2-7 and V is TRBV18; no clear D. Germline values: CDR1 KGHSH, CDR2 LQKENI. Trimming took 3 bases from V and 5 from J, leaving 5 bases between them. CDR3 size: 11 residues. The CDR3 protein is CASSPGHEQYF. CDR3 coding DNA: TGTGCCAGCTCACCTGGGCACGAGCAGTACTTC.

This chain connects TRBV12-5 to TRBJ1-3, with TRBD1 identical over 9 bases. The CDR3 covers 15 residues. V lost 5 bases and J lost 0; bases outside the gene matches: 2. The germline V gene encodes CDR1 LGHNT and CDR2 FRNRAP. CDR3 sequence: CASGTGQGSGNTIYF. The CDR3 nucleotides are TGTGCTAGTGGTACGGGACAGGGCTCTGGAAACACCATATATTTT.

The V call is TRBV6-4, the J call TRBJ2-3; 8 bases map to TRBD2. Per the germline V gene, CDR1 is MRHNA and CDR2 is SNTAGT. This CDR3 has 15 residues. Losses at the gene ends were 5 bases for V and 0 bases for J; bases not matched to a gene: 4. Here the CDR3 reads CASSPSSGSTDTQYF. Here the CDR3 DNA reads TGTGCCAGCAGTCCCTCTAGCGGGAGCACAGATACGCAGTATTTT.

The chain employs TRBV28 and TRBJ1-1; perhaps TRBD1 as D (6 bases). V lost 7 bases, J lost 6 bases, and 18 bases lay in between. Germline CDR1 reads MDHEN; CDR2 reads SYDVKM. CDR3 size: 14 residues. CDR3 DNA: TGTGCCAGCAATACGTTGAGGGGGATAGCTGAAGCTTTCTTT. The encoded protein is CASNTLRGIAEAFF.

This chain links TRBV28 with TRBJ2-1; weak D call: TRBD2 (6 bases). V lost 5 bases to trimming and J lost 4 bases, with 12 bases between them. The CDR3 is 14 residues long. The germline gives CDR1 MDHEN, CDR2 SYDVKM. CDR3 sequence: CASSPLAEYNEQFF. The CDR3 nucleotides read TGTGCCAGCAGTCCACTAGCCGAGTACAATGAGCAGTTCTTC.

The CDR3 DNA sequence: TGTGCCAGCAGCTTAGCGCAGGACAGCTACGAGCAGTACTTC. This translates into CASSLAQDSYEQYF. This chain joins TRBV7-9 and TRBJ2-7; perhaps TRBD1 as D (6 bases). CDR1 SEHNR and CDR2 FQNEAQ come from the germline V gene (reference sequence). There are 14 residues in the CDR3. The V end was cut by 0 bases, the J end by 3 bases, with 9 bases between.

V is TRBV18 and J is TRBJ2-2; TRBD1 matches at 7 bases. Per the germline V gene, CDR1 is KGHSH and CDR2 is LQKENI. V shed 2 bases and J 3 bases; nucleotides not matched to a gene: 9. The CDR3 loop spans 17 amino acids. The CDR3 region is CASSPFYRGEDTGELFF. The CDR3, as DNA: TGTGCCAGCTCACCATTCTACAGGGGCGAGGACACCGGGGAGCTGTTTTTT. Variable domain in full (rest from reference TRBV18 and TRBJ2-2): NAGVMQNPRHLVRRRGQEARLRCSPMKGHSHVYWYRQLPEEGLKFMVYLQKENIIDESGMPKERFSAEFPKEGPSILRIQQVVRGDSAAYFCASSPFYRGEDTGELFFGEGSRLTVL.

This rearrangement joins TRBV4-1 to TRBJ2-5, with 9 bases lining up with TRBD1. The V segment lost 3 bases and the J segment 2 bases; nucleotides outside the gene matches: 10. The germline V gene has CDR1 MGHRA and CDR2 YSYEKL. CDR3 length equals 17 residues. CDR3 in DNA: TGCGCCAGCAGCCAGGGGTGGACAGGGGTGGCACAAGAGACCCAGTACTTC. Residues: CASSQGWTGVAQETQYF.

The chain employs TRBV29-1 and TRBJ2-1; 7 bases are a match to TRBD1. Per the germline V gene, CDR1 is SQVTM and CDR2 is ANQGSEA. V shed 7 bases and J 0 bases; nucleotides not matched to a gene: 3. This CDR3 has 13 amino acids. The DNA for the CDR3 is TGCAGCGGATGGGACAGCTCCTACAATGAGCAGTTCTTC. Protein: CSGWDSSYNEQFF.

This chain links TRBV19 with TRBJ2-2; D gene uncertain. The length of the CDR3 is 13 residues. Germline V lookup: CDR1 LNHDA, CDR2 SQIVND (reference sequence). Deletions cut 6 bases from V and 0 bases from J, with 5 bases between. CDR3 nucleotides: TGTGCCAGTAGACATACGAACACCGGGGAGCTGTTTTTT. Its translation: CASRHTNTGELFF.

The chain combines TRBV4-1 with TRBJ1-5; 7 positions agree with TRBD1. Germline trimming cut 2 bases from V and 3 bases from J; bases unmatched to any gene: 7. The germline V gene encodes CDR1 MGHRA and CDR2 YSYEKL. The CDR3 consists of 16 residues. As DNA, the CDR3 is TGCGCCAGCAGCCAATGGCCAGGGGGGAACAATCAGCCCCAGCATTTT. It specifies CASSQWPGGNNQPQHF.

V is TRBV4-1 and J is TRBJ1-2; a possible D gene is TRBD1 (6 bases). This CDR3 is 14 amino acids long. The ends were cut back, 2 bases at V and 4 bases at J, with 11 bases in the middle. Germline V gene data show CDR1 as MGHRA and CDR2 as YSYEKL. The CDR3, as DNA: TGCGCCAGCAGCCAAATGACAGGACTCTATGGCTACACCTTC. This gives the protein CASSQMTGLYGYTF.

This clone came up a few times. The chain employs TRBV10-3 and TRBJ2-7; D perhaps matches TRBD2 (6 bases). V was cut by 6 bases and J by 7 bases, with 10 bases left in between. CDR3 size: 11 residues. Per germline, CDR1 ENHRY and CDR2 SYGVKD. The CDR3 loop reads CAIRAGGEQYF. CDR3 in DNA: TGTGCCATCAGGGCCGGGGGAGAGCAGTACTTC.

The rearrangement uses TRBV11-3 and TRBJ1-2; D is uncertain. The V gene's germline CDR1 is SGHNT and CDR2 YENEEA. The CDR3 has 15 residues. V was cut by 5 bases and J by 1 base, with 14 bases left in between. The CDR3 here is CASSPRSQVNYGYTF. DNA for the CDR3: TGTGCCAGCAGCCCCCGATCCCAGGTTAACTATGGCTACACCTTC.

The V and J genes are TRBV11-3 and TRBJ2-7, with 7 nucleotides matching TRBD2. Germline CDR1 is SGHNT and CDR2 is YENEEA. The junction had 12 bases not matched to a gene; V was cut back by 0 bases and J by 4 bases. The CDR3 sequence is 17 residues long. Here the CDR3 DNA reads TGTGCCAGCAGCTTAGATCCCGCGGGAGAGGGTTTATACGAGCAGTACTTC. This sequence encodes CASSLDPAGEGLYEQYF.

The CDR3 DNA reads TGTGCCAGCTCACTTCTAGCGGGGGACTCCTACGAGCAGTACTTC. Protein product: CASSLLAGDSYEQYF. The chain links TRBV18 to TRBJ2-7, with 10 bases that match TRBD2. V lost 4 bases and J lost 0; bases outside the gene matches: 3. From germline, CDR1 is KGHSH and CDR2 LQKENI. This CDR3 spans 15 amino acids.

This CDR3 reads CASSLREIATNEKLFF. The CDR3 DNA is TGTGCCAGCAGCTTGAGAGAGATTGCAACTAATGAAAAACTGTTTTTT. J is TRBJ1-4 and V is TRBV7-2; the D is unclear. CDR1 SGHTA and CDR2 FQGNSA come from the germline V gene. Deletions cut 3 bases from V and 0 bases from J, with 11 bases between. The CDR3 runs to 16 residues.

The V and J genes are TRBV18 and TRBJ2-7; 11 nucleotides agree with TRBD1. This CDR3 spans 15 amino acids. The germline V gene has CDR1 KGHSH and CDR2 LQKENI. The ends lost 3 bases at V and 2 bases at J; junction bases unmatched: 3. The CDR3 nucleotides are TGTGCCAGCTCACCGGCGGGACAGGGGGCCTACGAGCAGTACTTC. Its translation is CASSPAGQGAYEQYF.

This chain connects TRBV4-1 to TRBJ2-5, with a weak D call TRBD2 (6 bases). Germline V CDR1 and CDR2: MGHRA, YSYEKL. With 0 bases removed from V and 9 bases from J, the gap between germline ends came to 14 bases. The CDR3 sequence is 14 residues long. Here the CDR3 reads CASSQDSLQRAQYF. The CDR3 DNA follows: TGCGCCAGCAGCCAAGACAGCCTTCAGCGGGCCCAGTACTTC.

This chain uses TRBV6-5 with TRBJ2-3; 9 positions match TRBD2. Trimming cost V 5 bases and J 4 bases; bases outside gene matches: 4. Germline V gene lookup returns CDR1 MNHEY and CDR2 SVGAGI. This CDR3 is 14 amino acids long. CDR3 protein: CASSRLAESDTQYF. The CDR3 DNA reads TGTGCCAGCAGTCGACTAGCGGAGTCAGATACGCAGTATTTT.

The V gene is TRBV28, the J gene TRBJ1-1; possibly TRBD1 for D (5 bases). Germline values: CDR1 MDHEN, CDR2 SYDVKM. Trimming took off 5 bases at V and 1 base at J, with 14 bases between the two ends. This CDR3 contains 15 residues. Written as DNA, the CDR3 is TGTGCCAGCAGTCTCCCCCGACAGAAGAACACTGAAGCTTTCTTT. Its translation: CASSLPRQKNTEAFF.